This TCR beta chain was identified during a study of graft-versus-host responses after intestinal transplantation. Study-wide findings and caveats: Early HvG declines after transplant were associated with peak circulating GvH clone levels.

V lost 4 bases, J lost 1 base, and 4 bases stayed unmatched. Germline lookup yields CDR1 KGHSH and CDR2 LQKENI. CDR3 length equals 15 residues. Sequenced by immunoSEQ multiplex PCR; TCRdb stores in-frame clones only, minus some. The top ten hold 0.3% to 0.45% of the sample, which has about 90,000 clones, about 91% seen once. The sample holds one count of this clone. As yet, its antigen is unknown. This receptor was obtained from a human donor who was the organ donor for an intestinal transplant. The genes are TRBV18 and TRBJ1-5, with 7 bases identical to TRBD1. Sequenced here: unstimulated CD4+ T cells sorted from spleen or lymph node cells, sampled before transplant. Here the CDR3 reads CASSRTGESNQPQHF. The CDR3 nucleotides are TGTGCCAGCTCACGGACAGGCGAGAGCAATCAGCCCCAGCATTTT. The complete variable domain, with remaining parts taken from reference TRBV18 and TRBJ1-5, reads NAGVMQNPRHLVRRRGQEARLRCSPMKGHSHVYWYRQLPEEGLKFMVYLQKENIIDESGMPKERFSAEFPKEGPSILRIQQVVRGDSAAYFCASSRTGESNQPQHFGDGTRLSIL.